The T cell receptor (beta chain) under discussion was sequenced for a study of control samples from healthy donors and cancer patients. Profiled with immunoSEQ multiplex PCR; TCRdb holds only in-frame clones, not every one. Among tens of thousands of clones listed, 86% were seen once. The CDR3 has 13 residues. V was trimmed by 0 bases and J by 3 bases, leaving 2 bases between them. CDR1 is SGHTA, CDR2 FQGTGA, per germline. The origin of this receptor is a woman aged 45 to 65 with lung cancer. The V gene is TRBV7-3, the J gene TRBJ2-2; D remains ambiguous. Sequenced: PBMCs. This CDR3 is CASSLTHTGELFF. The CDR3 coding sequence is TGTGCCAGCAGCTTAACGCACACCGGGGAGCTGTTTTTT.